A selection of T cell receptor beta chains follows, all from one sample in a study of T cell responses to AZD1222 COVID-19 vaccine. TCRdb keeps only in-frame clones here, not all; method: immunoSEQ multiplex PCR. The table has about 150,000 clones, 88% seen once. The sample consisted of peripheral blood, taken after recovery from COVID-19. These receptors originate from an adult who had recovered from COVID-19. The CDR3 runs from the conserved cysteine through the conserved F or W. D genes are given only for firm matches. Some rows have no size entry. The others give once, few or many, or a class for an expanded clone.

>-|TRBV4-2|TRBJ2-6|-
TGTGCCAGCAGCCAAGAGGGGTCTGGGGCCAACGTCCTGACTTTC
CASSQEGSGANVLTF
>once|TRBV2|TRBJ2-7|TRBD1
TGTGCCAGCAGTGAGGGGACAGGGGGACCCTACGAGCAGTACTTC
CASSEGTGGPYEQYF
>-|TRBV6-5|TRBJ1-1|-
TGTGCCAGCTTCGGGGGGAGGAACACTGAAGCTTTCTTT
CASFGGRNTEAFF
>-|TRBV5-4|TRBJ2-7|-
TGTGCCAGCAGCCTGAGGGAGAACCACGAGCAGTACTTC
CASSLRENHEQYF
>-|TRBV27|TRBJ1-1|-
TGTGCCAGCAGGGCCGGGGGGACGAACACTGAAGCTTTCTTT
CASRAGGTNTEAFF
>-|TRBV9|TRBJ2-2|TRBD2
TGTGCCAGCAGCTTTACTAGCGGGAGGCCTGGAACCGGGGAGCTGTTTTTT
CASSFTSGRPGTGELFF
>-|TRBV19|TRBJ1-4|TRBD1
TGTGCCAGTAGTATGGACAGGCCGTCTAATGAAAAACTGTTTTTT
CASSMDRPSNEKLFF
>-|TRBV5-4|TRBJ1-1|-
TGTGCCAGCAGCCGGACGGGGGCCCTGAACACTGAAGCTTTCTTT
CASSRTGALNTEAFF
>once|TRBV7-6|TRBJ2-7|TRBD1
TGTGCCAGCAGCTTAGCCCCACCTACCGGGACAGGAAGCTCCTACGAGCAGTACTTC
CASSLAPPTGTGSSYEQYF
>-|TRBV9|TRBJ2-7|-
TGTGCCAGCAGCCCGCGACTCGCCCACGAGCAGTACTTC
CASSPRLAHEQYF
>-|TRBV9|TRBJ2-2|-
TGTGCCAGCAGCCCCGGCACAGGGTACGCCGGGGAGCTGTTTTTT
CASSPGTGYAGELFF
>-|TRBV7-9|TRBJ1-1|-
TGTGCCAGCAGCCCGTCGACGCTGAACACTGAAGCTTTCTTT
CASSPSTLNTEAFF
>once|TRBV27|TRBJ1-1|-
TGTGCCAGCAGTTTAGGTGGGGGAATGAACACTGAAGCTTTCTTT
CASSLGGGMNTEAFF
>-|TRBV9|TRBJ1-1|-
TGTGCCAGCAGCGTTAACCCCTGGAACACTGAAGCTTTCTTT
CASSVNPWNTEAFF
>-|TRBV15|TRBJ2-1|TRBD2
TGTGCCACCAGCCGGAGAACCGGGACTAGCGGGACCCATGAGCAGTTCTTC
CATSRRTGTSGTHEQFF
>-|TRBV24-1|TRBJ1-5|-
TGTGCCACCAGTGACCCCGGACTCTTTAGCAATCAGCCCCAGCATTTT
CATSDPGLFSNQPQHF
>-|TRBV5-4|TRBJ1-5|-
TGTGCCAGCAGCCCCGGACTTGGGGATCAGCCCCAGCATTTT
CASSPGLGDQPQHF
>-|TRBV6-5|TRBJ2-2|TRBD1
TGTGCCAGCAATACAGGGGCGGAGGGGGAGCTGTTTTTT
CASNTGAEGELFF
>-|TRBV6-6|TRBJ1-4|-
TGTGCCAGCAGTTACTCGAGGGCTTTAACTAATGAAAAACTGTTTTTT
CASSYSRALTNEKLFF
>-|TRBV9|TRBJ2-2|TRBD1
TGTGCCAGCAGCTCCACCTTTAGTGACAGGGCGTCCGGGGAGCTGTTTTTT
CASSSTFSDRASGELFF
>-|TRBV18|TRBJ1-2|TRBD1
TGTGCCAGCTCACTAAAGGACAGGTTCTCTTATGGCTACACCTTC
CASSLKDRFSYGYTF
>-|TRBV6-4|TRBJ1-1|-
TGTGCCAGCAGTGACTCCCCCCGGGGTAGGGCTTTCTTT
CASSDSPRGRAFF
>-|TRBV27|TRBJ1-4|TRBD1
TGTGCCAGCAGGAAACAGGGGATGGGGGAAAAACTGTTTTTT
CASRKQGMGEKLFF
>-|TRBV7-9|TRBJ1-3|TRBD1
TGTGCCAGCAGCCGGACAGGGCTCGGAAACACCATATATTTT
CASSRTGLGNTIYF
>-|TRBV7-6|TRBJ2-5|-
TGTGCCAGCAGCTTAGCTGCACAGATCCAAGAGACCCAGTACTTC
CASSLAAQIQETQYF
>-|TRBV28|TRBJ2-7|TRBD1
TGTGCCAGCAGTAACTGGGGACAGGGTCTCTACGAGCAGTACTTC
CASSNWGQGLYEQYF
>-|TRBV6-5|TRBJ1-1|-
TGTGCCAGCAGTTCAACATTTAAGGTCACTGAAGCTTTCTTT
CASSSTFKVTEAFF
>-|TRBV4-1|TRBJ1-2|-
TGCGCCAGCAGCCAAGGGCAAGGGATTGGGGGTTATGGCTACACCTTC
CASSQGQGIGGYGYTF
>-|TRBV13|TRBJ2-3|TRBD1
TGTGCCAGCAGCTGGACAGGGTTGCTCACAGATACGCAGTATTTT
CASSWTGLLTDTQYF
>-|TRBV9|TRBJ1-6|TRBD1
TGTGCCAGCAGCGTCGGACAGGGGGATTCACCCCTCCACTTT
CASSVGQGDSPLHF
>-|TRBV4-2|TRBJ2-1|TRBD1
TGTGCCAGCAGCCAGGATAGGGACAGTCCCTACAATGAGCAGTTCTTC
CASSQDRDSPYNEQFF
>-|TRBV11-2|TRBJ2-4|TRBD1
TGTGCCAGCAGCTTGGGTCAGGGGGCAAACATTCAGTACTTC
CASSLGQGANIQYF
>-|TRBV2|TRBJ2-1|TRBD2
TGTGCCATACTAGCGGGAGGGTACAATGAGCAGTTCTTC
CAILAGGYNEQFF
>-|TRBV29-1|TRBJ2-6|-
TGCAGCGTTGTGAGGTTAGGGGCCAACGTCCTGACTTTC
CSVVRLGANVLTF
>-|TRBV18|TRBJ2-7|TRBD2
TGTGCCAGCTCACCCCCCCCTAGCGGGAGAGGCTACGAGCAGTACTTC
CASSPPPSGRGYEQYF
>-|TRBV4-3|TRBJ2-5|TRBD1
TGCGCCAGCAGCCAGGTTCACTACAGGGGAGAGACCCAGTACTTC
CASSQVHYRGETQYF
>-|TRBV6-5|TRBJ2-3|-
TGTGCCAGCACCCCTGCTAGCACAGATACGCAGTATTTT
CASTPASTDTQYF
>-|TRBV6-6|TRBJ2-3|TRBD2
TGTGCCAGCAGTCTAGGGACTAGCGGGGGGGCTAGCACAGATACGCAGTATTTT
CASSLGTSGGASTDTQYF
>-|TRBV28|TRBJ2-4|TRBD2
TGTGCCAGCAGTTCTCGAGGTCAGCGGGAGTTGGGAATTCAGTACTTC
CASSSRGQRELGIQYF
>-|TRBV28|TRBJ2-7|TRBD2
TGTGCCAGCAGCCCAGCGGGGTTAATGGGATACGAGCAGTACTTC
CASSPAGLMGYEQYF
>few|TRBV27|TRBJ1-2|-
TGTGCCAGCAGTTTACTGACCTCTAACTATGGCTACACCTTC
CASSLLTSNYGYTF
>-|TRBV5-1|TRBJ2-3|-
TGCGCCAGCCGAGGGGAACCAGATACGCAGTATTTT
CASRGEPDTQYF
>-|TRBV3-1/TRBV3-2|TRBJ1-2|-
TGTGCCAGCAGCCCGGGGAGAGATATTAACTATGGCTACACCTTC
CASSPGRDINYGYTF
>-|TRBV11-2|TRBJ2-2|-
TGTGCCAGCAGCTTAGATAGGGGCCCGGGGGAGCTGTTTTTT
CASSLDRGPGELFF
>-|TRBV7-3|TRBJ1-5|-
TGTGCCAGCAGCTTAACGCCCGGAGATCAGCCCCAGCATTTT
CASSLTPGDQPQHF
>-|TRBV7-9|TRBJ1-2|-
TGTGCCAGCAGCCCCTCCGGGCAGACTGGCTACACCTTC
CASSPSGQTGYTF
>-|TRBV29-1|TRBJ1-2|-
TGCAGCGTGGAAGCACAGGGATCAGGTGGCTACACCTTC
CSVEAQGSGGYTF
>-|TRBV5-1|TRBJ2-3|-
TGCGCCAGCAGGTGGGGGAGGTATACCCCGGATACGCAGTATTTT
CASRWGRYTPDTQYF